The clone carrying this TCR beta chain was detected a few times. Patients with other autoimmune diseases, uncontrolled infections, pregnancy or lactation were excluded. This entry comes from a study of Graves' ophthalmopathy and Graves' hyperthyroidism. Study summary: Hyperthyroidism was classified as stable if no ophthalmopathy occurred within 18 months of follow-up.

The authors amplified TCR beta CDR3 regions from RNA transcripts. HTBI primers were employed in first-round RT-PCR, then a second-round multiplex PCR followed. TCRdb passed the multiplex PCR reads through MiXCR, listing each CDR3 protein once. This table holds around 1,000,000 distinct CDR3 sequences, about 35% found once. V was clipped by 1 base and J by 5 bases; unmatched bases: 3. Germline assignment: CDR1 LGHDT and CDR2 YNNKEL (reference sequence). The CDR3 length is 14 residues. Material: peripheral blood or thyroid tissue (not recorded which). The receptor was derived from an adult man with Graves' hyperthyroidism. This chain uses TRBV3-1 with TRBJ2-5, with 8 positions matching TRBD2. CDR3 coding DNA: TGTGCCAGCAGCCAAGGGACTAGCTGGGAGACCCAGTACTTC. The encoded protein is CASSQGTSWETQYF.